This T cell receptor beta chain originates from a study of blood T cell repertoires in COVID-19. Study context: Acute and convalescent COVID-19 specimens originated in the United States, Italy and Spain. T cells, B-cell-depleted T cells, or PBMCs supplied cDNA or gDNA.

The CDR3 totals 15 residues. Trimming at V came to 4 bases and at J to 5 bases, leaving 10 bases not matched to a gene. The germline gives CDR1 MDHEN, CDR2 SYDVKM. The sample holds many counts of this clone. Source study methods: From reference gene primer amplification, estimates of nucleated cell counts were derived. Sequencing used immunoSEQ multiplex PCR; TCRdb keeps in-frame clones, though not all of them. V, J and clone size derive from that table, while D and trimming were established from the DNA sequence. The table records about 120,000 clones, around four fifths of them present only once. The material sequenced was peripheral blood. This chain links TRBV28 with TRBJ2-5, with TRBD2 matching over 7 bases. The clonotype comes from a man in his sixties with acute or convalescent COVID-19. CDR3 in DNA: TGTGCCAGCAGTTCCCCCGGGACTAAGAGTGAGACCCAGTACTTC. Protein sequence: CASSSPGTKSETQYF.